This T cell receptor (beta chain) was recorded in a study of cytomegalovirus exposure and HLA in healthy donors. This clone was seen a single time. PCR employed 60 Vbeta and 13 Jbeta primers. Profiled with immunoSEQ multiplex PCR; TCRdb holds only in-frame clones, not every one. This sample has approximately 71,000 clones, with roughly 78% found just once. The CDR3 length is 13 residues. V lost 10 bases and J 4 bases, leaving 16 bases between the germline ends. Per the germline V gene, CDR1 is LNHDA and CDR2 is SQIVND (reference sequence). The sequenced sample consisted of PBMCs. The V call is TRBV19, the J call TRBJ2-5; weak D call: TRBD2 (6 bases). This receptor was obtained from a middle-aged woman in good health and CMV-seropositive. CDR3 in amino acids: CATGLLGGETQYF. CDR3 coding DNA: TGTGCCACCGGACTTTTGGGGGGAGAGACCCAGTACTTC.